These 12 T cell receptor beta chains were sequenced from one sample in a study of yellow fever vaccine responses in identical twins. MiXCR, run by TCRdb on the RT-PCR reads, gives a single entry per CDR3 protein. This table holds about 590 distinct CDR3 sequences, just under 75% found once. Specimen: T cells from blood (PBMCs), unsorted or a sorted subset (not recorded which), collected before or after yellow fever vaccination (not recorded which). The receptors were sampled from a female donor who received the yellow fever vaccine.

CDR3 coding DNA: TGTGCCAGCAGTTTATCCGGGACAGGGGCCTACGAGCAGTACTTC. Amino acids: CASSLSGTGAYEQYF. This chain links TRBV27 with TRBJ2-7; 10 bases fit TRBD1. The junction had 1 base not matched to a gene; V was cut back by 0 bases and J by 2 bases. The CDR3 runs to 15 residues. Germline V gene lookup returns CDR1 MNHEY and CDR2 SMNVEV (reference sequence).

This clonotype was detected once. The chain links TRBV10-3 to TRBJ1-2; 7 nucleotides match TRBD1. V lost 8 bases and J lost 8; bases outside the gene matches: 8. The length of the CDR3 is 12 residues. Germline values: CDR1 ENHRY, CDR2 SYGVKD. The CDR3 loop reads CAIGRGDEGYTF. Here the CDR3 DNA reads TGTGCCATCGGCAGGGGGGATGAGGGCTACACCTTC.

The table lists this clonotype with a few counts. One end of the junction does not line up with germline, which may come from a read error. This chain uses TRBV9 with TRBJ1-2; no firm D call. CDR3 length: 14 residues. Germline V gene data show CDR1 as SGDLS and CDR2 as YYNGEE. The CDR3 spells CASSAVSLPPGKSF. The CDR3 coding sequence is TGTGCCAGCAGCGCAGTCAGTCTCCCCCCGGGAAAGTCCTTC.

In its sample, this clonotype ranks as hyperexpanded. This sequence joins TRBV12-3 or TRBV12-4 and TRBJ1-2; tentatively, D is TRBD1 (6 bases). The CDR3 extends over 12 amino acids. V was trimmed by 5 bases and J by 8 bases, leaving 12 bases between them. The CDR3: CASSLGGEGYTF. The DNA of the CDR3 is TGTGCCAGCAGTCTGGGGGGCGAGGGCTACACCTTC.

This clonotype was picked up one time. The CDR3 loop reads CAISDSTMNTEAFF. The CDR3, as DNA: TGTGCCATCAGTGACAGCACGATGAACACTGAAGCTTTCTTT. V usage is TRBV10-3 and J usage is TRBJ1-1; D remains unclear. Germline V gene lookup returns CDR1 ENHRY and CDR2 SYGVKD. Trimming took 3 bases from V and 0 from J, leaving 8 bases between them. There are 14 residues in the CDR3.

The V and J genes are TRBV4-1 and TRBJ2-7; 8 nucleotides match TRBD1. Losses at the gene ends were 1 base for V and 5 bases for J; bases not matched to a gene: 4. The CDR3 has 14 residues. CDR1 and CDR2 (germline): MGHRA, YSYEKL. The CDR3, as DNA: TGCGCCAGCAGCCAAGGACAGGGGCTTGACGAGCAGTACTTC. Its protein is CASSQGQGLDEQYF.

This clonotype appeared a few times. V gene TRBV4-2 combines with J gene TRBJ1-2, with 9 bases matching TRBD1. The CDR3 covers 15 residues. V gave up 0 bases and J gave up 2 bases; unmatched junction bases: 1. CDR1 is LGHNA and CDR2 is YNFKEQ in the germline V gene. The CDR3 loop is CASSQEGQGNYGYTF. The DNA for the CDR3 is TGTGCCAGCAGCCAAGAAGGACAGGGGAACTATGGCTACACCTTC.

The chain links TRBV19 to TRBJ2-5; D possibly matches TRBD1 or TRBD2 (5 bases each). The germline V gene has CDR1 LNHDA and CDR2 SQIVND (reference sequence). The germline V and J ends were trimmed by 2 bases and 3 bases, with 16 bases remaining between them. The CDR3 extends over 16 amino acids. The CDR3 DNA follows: TGTGCCAGTAGTATAACCCTCCGGGACGGGGAAGAGACCCAGTACTTC. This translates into CASSITLRDGEETQYF.

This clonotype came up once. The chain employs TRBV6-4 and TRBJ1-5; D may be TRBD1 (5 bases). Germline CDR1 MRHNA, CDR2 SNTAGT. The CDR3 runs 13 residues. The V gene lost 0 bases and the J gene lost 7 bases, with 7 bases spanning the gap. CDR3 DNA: TGTGCCAGCAGTGACTCCTGGGGCCAGCCCCAGCATTTT. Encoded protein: CASSDSWGQPQHF.

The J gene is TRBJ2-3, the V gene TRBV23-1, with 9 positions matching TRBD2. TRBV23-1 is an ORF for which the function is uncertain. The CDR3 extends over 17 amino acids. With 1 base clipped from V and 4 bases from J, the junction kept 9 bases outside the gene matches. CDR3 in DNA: TGCGCCAGCAGTCAATTTTCTTTCCTAGCGGGACCAGATACGCAGTATTTT. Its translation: CASSQFSFLAGPDTQYF.

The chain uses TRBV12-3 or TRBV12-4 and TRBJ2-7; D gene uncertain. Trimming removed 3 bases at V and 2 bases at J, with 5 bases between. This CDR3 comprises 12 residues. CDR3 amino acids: CASSFTAYEQYV. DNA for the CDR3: TGTGCCAGCAGTTTTACTGCCTACGAGCAGTACGTC.

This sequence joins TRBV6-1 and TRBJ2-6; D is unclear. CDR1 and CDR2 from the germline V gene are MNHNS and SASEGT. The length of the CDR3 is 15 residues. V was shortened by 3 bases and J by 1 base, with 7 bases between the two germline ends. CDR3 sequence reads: CASSDGRSGANVLTF. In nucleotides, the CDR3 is TGTGCCAGCAGTGATGGCAGATCTGGGGCCAACGTCCTGACTTTC.